The present entry profiles one TCR beta chain with its context. Its matching antigen is unknown. Reverse transcription of roughly 0.5 to 1 ug RNA was carried out with random hexamers. A multiplex approach, immunoSEQ multiplex PCR, amplified TCR beta CDR3 across 54 Vbeta and 13 Jbeta. TCRdb re-derived calls from the immunoSEQ multiplex PCR reads in MiXCR, one entry per CDR3 protein. The repertoire holds 200,000 to 300,000 distinct CDR3 sequences, less than 96% seen once, with about 0.095% in the top ten. The entry originates in a study of CD8 T cells in Susac syndrome. The study's findings and limits: The CD4+ T cell repertoires, which came from Susac syndrome patients, showed no sign of clonal expansion.

The CDR3 runs 16 residues. Germline trimming cut 0 bases from V and 1 base from J; bases unmatched to any gene: 6. CDR1 SGHAT and CDR2 FQNNGV come from the germline V gene. Susac syndrome patients met recently defined diagnostic criteria for definite or probable disease. The sequenced sample was CD4+ T cells from PBMCs. The receptor was isolated from a human donor with Susac syndrome. This rearrangement joins TRBV11-2 to TRBJ2-7; 7 bases agree with TRBD2. The CDR3, as DNA: TGTGCCAGCAGCTTAGAGGGGGGGAGGGAATCCTACGAGCAGTACTTC. It is translated as CASSLEGGRESYEQYF.